This TCR beta chain was identified during a study of OX40 agonist ivuxolimab in advanced cancers. Data came from immunoSEQ multiplex PCR; TCRdb stores just in-frame clones and leaves some out. The sample lists some 69,000 clones, more than 85% occurring once. CDR3 size: 13 residues. V dropped 4 bases and J dropped 0 bases, with 4 bases sitting between them. The germline V gene has CDR1 KGHSH and CDR2 LQKENI. The TCR comes from an adult with an advanced solid tumor such as melanoma, head and neck, liver or kidney cancer. This material consisted of CD4+ or CD8+ T cells sorted from blood, taken in a trial of the OX40 agonist ivuxolimab. V and J are TRBV18 and TRBJ1-3; D unclear. CDR3 bases: TGTGCCAGCTCACGAGACTCTGGAAACACCATATATTTT. It specifies CASSRDSGNTIYF.